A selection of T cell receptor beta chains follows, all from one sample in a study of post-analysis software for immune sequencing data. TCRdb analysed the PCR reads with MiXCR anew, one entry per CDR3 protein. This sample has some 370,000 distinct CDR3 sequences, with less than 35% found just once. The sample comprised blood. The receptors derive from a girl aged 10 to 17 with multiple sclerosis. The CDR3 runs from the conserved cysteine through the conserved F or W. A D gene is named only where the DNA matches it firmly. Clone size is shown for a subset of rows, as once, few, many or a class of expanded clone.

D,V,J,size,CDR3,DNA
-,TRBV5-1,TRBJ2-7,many,CASSLDSTYEQYF,TGTGCCAGCAGCCTTGACAGTACCTACGAGCAGTACTTC
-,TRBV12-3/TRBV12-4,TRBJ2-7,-,CASSFRRGSSYEQYF,TGTGCCAGCAGTTTCAGACGGGGCTCCTCCTACGAGCAGTACTTC
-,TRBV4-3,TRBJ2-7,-,CASSPDLSDGTYEQYF,TGCGCCAGCAGCCCGGACCTGTCCGACGGAACCTACGAGCAGTACTTC
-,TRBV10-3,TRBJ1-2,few,CAISDTDRFYGYTF,TGTGCCATCAGTGATACGGACAGATTCTATGGCTACACCTTC
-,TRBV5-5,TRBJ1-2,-,CASSLVEWGAGLDYGYTF,TGTGCCAGCAGCTTGGTGGAATGGGGCGCCGGGTTAGACTATGGCTACACCTTC
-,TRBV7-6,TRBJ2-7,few,CASSLGGRSEQYF,TGTGCCAGCAGCTTAGGCGGTCGGTCCGAGCAGTACTTC
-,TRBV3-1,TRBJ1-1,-,CASSRNGQGNTEAFF,TGTGCCAGCAGCCGGAACGGTCAAGGGAACACTGAAGCTTTCTTT
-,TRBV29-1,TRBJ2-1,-,CSFLGRGTGNEQFF,TGCAGCTTTCTCGGACGGGGGACGGGCAATGAGCAGTTCTTC
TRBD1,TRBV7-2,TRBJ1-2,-,CASSIAGQGGVGYTF,TGTGCCAGCAGCATAGCTGGACAGGGGGGGGTTGGCTACACCTTC
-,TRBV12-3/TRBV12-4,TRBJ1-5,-,CASSFGEVNQPQHF,TGTGCCAGTAGTTTTGGAGAGGTAAATCAGCCCCAGCATTTT
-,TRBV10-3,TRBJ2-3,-,CAISGQPTDTQYF,TGTGCCATCAGTGGACAGCCAACAGATACGCAGTATTTT
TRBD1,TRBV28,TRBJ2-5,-,CASSSGRGYQETQYF,TGTGCCAGCAGTTCGGGCAGGGGGTACCAAGAGACCCAGTACTTC
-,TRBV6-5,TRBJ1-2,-,CASKVEGMGYTF,TGTGCCAGCAAGGTCGAAGGGATGGGCTACACCTTC
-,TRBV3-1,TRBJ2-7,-,CASSQYEWDEQYF,TGTGCCAGCAGCCAATACGAATGGGACGAGCAGTACTTC
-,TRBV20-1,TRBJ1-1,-,CSARDGFQLAEAFF,TGCAGTGCTAGAGATGGCTTCCAGCTTGCTGAAGCTTTCTTT
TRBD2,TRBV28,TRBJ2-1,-,CASSFRGTSGGSRQWEQFF,TGTGCCAGCAGTTTTAGGGGGACTAGCGGGGGATCCCGCCAATGGGAGCAGTTCTTC
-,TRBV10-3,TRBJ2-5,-,CAISESMRGGTSQETQYF,TGTGCCATCAGTGAGTCGATGCGAGGGGGAACATCCCAAGAGACCCAGTACTTC
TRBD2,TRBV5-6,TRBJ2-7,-,CASSSAGGRTYEQYF,TGTGCCAGCAGCTCGGCGGGGGGCCGAACCTACGAACAGTACTTC
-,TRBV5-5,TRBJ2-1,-,CASSNPAGLVQFF,TGTGCCAGCAGCAATCCTGCAGGGCTGGTGCAGTTCTTC
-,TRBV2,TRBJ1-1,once,CASALAFRDTEAFF,TGTGCCAGCGCCCTAGCGTTCCGCGACACTGAAGCTTTCTTT
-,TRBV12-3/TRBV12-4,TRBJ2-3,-,CASSDDRDRGSDAQYF,TGTGCCAGCAGTGACGACCGGGACCGAGGGTCAGATGCGCAGTATTTT
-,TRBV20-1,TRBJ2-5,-,CSARPLRTYQETQYF,TGCAGTGCTAGACCCCTAAGGACTTATCAAGAGACCCAGTACTTC
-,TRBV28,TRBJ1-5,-,CASSLEPPDSNQPQHF,TGTGCCAGCAGTTTGGAGCCTCCCGATAGCAATCAGCCCCAGCATTTT
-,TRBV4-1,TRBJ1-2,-,CAGSQEGSRWEDYGYTF,TGCGCCGGCAGCCAAGAAGGGTCCAGATGGGAGGACTATGGCTACACCTTC
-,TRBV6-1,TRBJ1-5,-,CASSEGYSNQPQHF,TGTGCCAGCAGTGAAGGGTATAGCAATCAGCCCCAGCATTTT
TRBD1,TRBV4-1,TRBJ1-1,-,CASSQPGQMNTEAFF,TGCGCCAGCAGCCAGCCGGGACAGATGAACACTGAAGCTTTCTTT
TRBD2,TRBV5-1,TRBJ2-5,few,CASSLSSGGPRAQYF,TGCGCCAGCAGCCTTTCTAGCGGGGGGCCCCGGGCCCAGTACTTC
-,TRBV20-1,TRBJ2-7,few,CSARGNYEQYF,TGCAGTGCTAGGGGAAACTACGAGCAGTACTTC
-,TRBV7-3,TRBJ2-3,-,CASSETGGLAGRDTQYF,TGTGCCAGCAGCGAAACAGGGGGGCTAGCGGGCCGGGATACGCAGTATTTT
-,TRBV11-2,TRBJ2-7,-,CASSPHRAYEQYF,TGTGCCAGCAGCCCGCACAGGGCCTACGAGCAGTACTTC
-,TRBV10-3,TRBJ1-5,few,CATSPPYSNQPQHF,TGTGCCACCTCGCCCCCTTATAGCAATCAGCCCCAGCATTTT
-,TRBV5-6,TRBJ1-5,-,CASSSTGQPQHF,TGTGCCAGCAGCTCAACTGGACAGCCCCAGCATTTT
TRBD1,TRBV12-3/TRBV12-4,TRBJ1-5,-,CASRTQGAQSNQPQHF,TGTGCCAGCAGGACACAGGGGGCGCAGAGCAATCAGCCCCAGCATTTT
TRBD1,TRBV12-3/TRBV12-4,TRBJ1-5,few,CASSLTGGYQPQHF,TGTGCCAGCAGTTTAACAGGGGGATACCAGCCCCAGCATTTT
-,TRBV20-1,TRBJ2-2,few,CSARDSRGTGELFF,TGCAGTGCTAGAGACAGCCGGGGGACCGGGGAGCTGTTTTTT
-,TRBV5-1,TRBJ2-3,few,CASHRETSTDTQYF,TGCGCCAGCCACAGGGAGACGTCCACAGATACGCAGTATTTT
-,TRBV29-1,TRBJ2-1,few,CSVEGRSYNEQFF,TGCAGCGTTGAGGGACGGTCCTACAATGAGCAGTTCTTC
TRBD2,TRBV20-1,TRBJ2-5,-,CSANSGGDPGETQYF,TGCAGTGCCAATAGCGGGGGGGACCCTGGGGAGACCCAGTACTTC
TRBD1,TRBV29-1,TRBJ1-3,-,CSVEDPTGVTGNTIYF,TGCAGCGTTGAAGACCCCACAGGGGTAACTGGAAACACCATATATTTT
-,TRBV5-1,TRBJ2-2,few,CASSLAHGVNTGELFF,TGCGCCAGCAGCTTGGCCCACGGGGTGAACACCGGGGAGCTGTTTTTT
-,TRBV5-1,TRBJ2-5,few,CASSVVGTPKETQYF,TGCGCCAGCAGCGTCGTCGGGACTCCCAAAGAGACCCAGTACTTC
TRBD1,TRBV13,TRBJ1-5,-,CASSSRTGERNQPQHF,TGTGCCAGCAGCTCCCGGACAGGGGAGAGGAATCAGCCCCAGCATTTT
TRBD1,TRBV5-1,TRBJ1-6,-,CASSQGQGDNSPLHF,TGCGCCAGCAGCCAAGGACAGGGGGATAATTCACCCCTCCACTTT
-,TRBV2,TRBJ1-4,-,CASSGSGNSEKLFF,TGTGCCAGCAGTGGATCAGGGAACAGTGAAAAACTGTTTTTT
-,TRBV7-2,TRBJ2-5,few,CASSPLAFQGETQYF,TGTGCCAGCAGCCCGCTAGCCTTCCAGGGTGAGACCCAGTACTTC
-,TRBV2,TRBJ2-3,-,CATLARDTSYTQYF,TGTGCCACCCTCGCTCGGGACACCTCCTATACGCAGTATTTT
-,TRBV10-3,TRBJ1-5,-,CAISDGGGYQPQHF,TGTGCCATCAGTGATGGGGGGGGATACCAGCCCCAGCATTTT